This T cell receptor beta chain is from a study of T cell repertoires in cytomegalovirus infection. Study as a whole: Both a matching HLA type and CMV infection were indicated by public TCR beta signatures.

Germline-derived CDR1 and CDR2 are SEHNR and FQNEAQ (reference sequence). CDR3 length equals 12 residues. Trimming pared 5 bases from V and 5 bases from J, leaving 10 bases between. General study results and limits: Adding up the frequency of public TCR beta families identified people who carried CMV plus the relevant HLA. Within the response measured ex vivo, HLA-C-restricted CMV-specific TCR beta clonotypes were dominant.

TCRdb passed the reads through MiXCR, listing each CDR3 protein once. The sample lists approximately 550,000 distinct CDR3 sequences, 15% to 20% occurring once. A word on this clonotype: Its cognate antigen is unknown.

The sequenced sample was CD8+ T cells from PBMCs. The rearrangement uses TRBV7-9 and TRBJ2-7; D might be TRBD2 (5 bases). This receptor was identified in a human donor in good health (CMV status not recorded). Some clones in this sample may be carry-over from other donors' samples. CDR3 bases: TGTGCCAGCAGCGTCGGGATCCACGAGCAGTACTTC. Translation: CASSVGIHEQYF.